This T cell receptor (beta chain) was observed in a study of T cell responses to AZD1222 COVID-19 vaccine. This CDR3 has 14 amino acids. The germline V gene has CDR1 SGDLS and CDR2 YYNGEE. Between the trimmed V and J ends, which lost 5 bases and 1 base, there was a span of 12 bases. Here immunoSEQ multiplex PCR was the method, and the copy in TCRdb shows in-frame clones only, minus some. The sample lists under 150,000 clones; around 91% were seen once. Here the sequenced sample was peripheral blood, taken 28 days after the second AZD1222 dose. The sequence was obtained from an adult who received the AZD1222 COVID-19 vaccine. The J gene is TRBJ1-2, the V gene TRBV9, with D possibly matching TRBD1 (6 bases). The CDR3 loop is CASRGQGINYGYTF. For the CDR3, the DNA is TGTGCCAGCAGAGGGCAGGGGATTAACTATGGCTACACCTTC.